Presented here are 9 T cell receptor beta chains from one specimen sequenced in a study of T cell repertoires in cytomegalovirus infection. TCRdb called the reads again in MiXCR, with one record for every CDR3 protein. The profile shows just under 300,000 distinct CDR3 sequences, about 9.2% of them singletons. The sample consisted of PBMCs. These receptors originate from a human donor in good health (CMV status not recorded). Some clones in this sample may be carry-over from other donors' samples.

The rearrangement joins TRBV29-1 to TRBJ2-1; the D call may be TRBD1 or TRBD2 (6 bases each). Trimming pared 4 bases from V and 4 bases from J, leaving 14 bases between. The CDR3 totals 14 residues. The germline CDR1 and CDR2 sequences are SQVTM and ANQGSEA. The CDR3: CSVGRRGYYNEQFF. The CDR3 DNA sequence: TGCAGCGTTGGTCGGAGGGGGTATTACAATGAGCAGTTCTTC.

This clonotype was picked up many times. The J gene is TRBJ2-2, the V gene TRBV24-1; D might be TRBD2 (6 bases). CDR1 is KGHDR and CDR2 is SFDVKD in the germline V gene. Trimming shortened V by 3 bases and J by 2 bases, and 12 bases separated the two germline ends. The CDR3 loop spans 16 amino acids. The CDR3: CATSDPAGTNTGELFF. CDR3 DNA: TGTGCCACCAGTGATCCAGCGGGTACTAACACCGGGGAGCTGTTTTTT.

This clonotype was counted many times. This sequence joins TRBV29-1 and TRBJ2-1; D is uncertain. Germline CDR1 and CDR2: SQVTM and ANQGSEA. Deletions cut 4 bases from V and 2 bases from J, with 15 bases between. The CDR3 runs 15 residues. The CDR3 protein is CSVANNIFTYNEQFF. The CDR3 DNA is TGCAGCGTTGCCAACAACATATTTACCTACAATGAGCAGTTCTTC.

The chain combines TRBV19 with TRBJ1-5; 8 bases fit TRBD1. V lost 7 bases to trimming and J lost 2 bases; unmatched junction nucleotides: 4. This CDR3 comprises 14 residues. The V gene's germline CDR1 is LNHDA and CDR2 SQIVND (reference sequence). The chain's CDR3 is CASIQGGGNQPQHF. The CDR3 DNA follows: TGTGCCAGTATACAGGGGGGAGGCAATCAGCCCCAGCATTTT.

This clonotype appeared many times. V usage is TRBV28 and J usage is TRBJ1-2; 7 bases align to TRBD1. V lost 7 bases and J lost 2; bases outside the gene matches: 7. The CDR3 covers 14 residues. Germline lookup yields CDR1 MDHEN and CDR2 SYDVKM. The CDR3 DNA reads TGTGCCAGCACCCAGGGGGGAAACAACTATGGCTACACCTTC. Translation gives CASTQGGNNYGYTF.

This clonotype was picked up one time. V and J are TRBV20-1 and TRBJ2-2; perhaps TRBD1 as D (5 bases). The CDR3 contains 18 residues. Germline CDR1 and CDR2: DFQATT and SNEGSKA (reference sequence). V was trimmed by 4 bases and J by 1 base, leaving 22 bases between them. CDR3 DNA sequence: TGCAGTGCTAAGATACAGGCTTACGAGCGAAAGAACACCGGGGAGCTGTTTTTT. As protein: CSAKIQAYERKNTGELFF.

A few counts support this clonotype. The rearrangement uses TRBV20-1 and TRBJ2-2; weak D call: TRBD2 (5 bases). Trimming removed 3 bases from V and 7 bases from J, with 15 bases in between. CDR3 length equals 14 residues. Per the germline V gene, CDR1 is DFQATT and CDR2 is SNEGSKA (reference sequence). The CDR3 reads CSASDSPEDGELFF. For the CDR3, the DNA is TGCAGTGCTAGTGACTCCCCGGAGGACGGGGAGCTGTTTTTT.

In this sample, this clonotype turned up many times. The genes are TRBV11-3 and TRBJ1-1; D is unclear. The CDR3 spans 13 residues. Germline V gene data show CDR1 as SGHNT and CDR2 as YENEEA. The V gene lost 6 bases and the J gene lost 4 bases, with 12 bases spanning the gap. The CDR3 region is CASSFGGRTEAFF. CDR3 nucleotides: TGTGCCAGCAGTTTTGGTGGTCGCACTGAAGCTTTCTTT. Supplemented by reference TRBV11-3 and TRBJ1-1, the full variable domain reads EAGVVQSPRYKIIEKKQPVAFWCNPISGHNTLYWYLQNLGQGPELLIRYENEEAVDDSQLPKDRFSAERLKGVDSTLKIQPAELGDSAVYLCASSFGGRTEAFFGQGTRLTVV.

This clonotype was found many times. V usage is TRBV18 and J usage is TRBJ1-6; 7 bases fit TRBD1. The CDR3 totals 14 residues. J was trimmed by 7 bases and V by 4 bases; bases with no gene match: 4. Per germline, CDR1 KGHSH and CDR2 LQKENI. The CDR3 DNA sequence: TGTGCCAGCTCACAGGGACAGACCAATTCACCCCTCCACTTT. This sequence encodes CASSQGQTNSPLHF.